The 19 T cell receptor beta chains given below trace back to one sample, sequenced in a study of response to subunit inactivated influenza vaccine. TCRdb processed the RT-PCR reads anew with MiXCR; each CDR3 protein has one entry. Of around 200,000 distinct CDR3 sequences in the sample, around 14% were seen once. The starting material was CD8+ T cells sorted from PBMCs, obtained roughly 5 days after vaccination. Every receptor here comes from a middle-aged man who received an inactivated influenza vaccine.

The chain employs TRBV7-8 and TRBJ2-7; 9 nucleotides match TRBD1. The trim removed 4 bases at V and 2 bases at J, leaving 6 bases unmatched. The CDR3 totals 15 residues. Looked up from germline, CDR1 is SGHVS and CDR2 is FQNEAQ. In nucleotides, the CDR3 is TGTGCCAGCAGCTACTTACGGGACAGGGCCTACGAGCAGTACTTC. This encodes CASSYLRDRAYEQYF.

This clonotype was recorded a few times. V usage is TRBV12-3 or TRBV12-4 and J usage is TRBJ2-7; a possible D gene is TRBD1 (5 bases). V dropped 3 bases and J dropped 5 bases, with 8 bases sitting between them. The CDR3 covers 12 residues. CDR3: CASSFAGNEQYF. As DNA, the CDR3 is TGTGCCAGCAGTTTTGCAGGGAACGAGCAGTACTTC.

The chain couples TRBV5-1 to TRBJ2-7, with TRBD1 matching 9 bases. V was pared by 0 bases and J by 5 bases, with 6 bases of the junction left unmatched. Germline-derived CDR1 and CDR2 are SGHRS and YFSETQ. This CDR3 comprises 15 residues. The CDR3 sequence is CASSLAARQGDEQYF. The CDR3 DNA reads as TGCGCCAGCAGCTTGGCGGCGAGACAGGGGGACGAGCAGTACTTC.

In its sample, this clonotype was seen a few times. Here the CDR3 reads CASSKGTSGGDTQYF. The CDR3 nucleotides read TGCGCCAGCAGCAAAGGGACTAGCGGGGGAGATACGCAGTATTTT. The chain couples TRBV5-1 to TRBJ2-3, with 14 positions matching TRBD2. The length of the CDR3 is 15 residues. J was trimmed by 5 bases and V by 4 bases; bases with no gene match: 3. The germline V gene encodes CDR1 SGHRS and CDR2 YFSETQ.

The chain combines TRBV5-1 with TRBJ2-3; D not certain. Germline V gene data show CDR1 as SGHRS and CDR2 as YFSETQ. The ends were cut back, 0 bases at V and 2 bases at J, with 7 bases in the middle. The CDR3 runs 14 residues. The CDR3 DNA follows: TGCGCCAGCAGCTTGGAGGATTACACAGATACGCAGTATTTT. Translated: CASSLEDYTDTQYF.

This clonotype was seen a handful of times. The chain employs TRBV29-1 and TRBJ2-7; 9 bases fit TRBD1. This CDR3 has 13 amino acids. Germline values: CDR1 SQVTM, CDR2 ANQGSEA. J gave up 3 bases and V 7 bases, and 7 bases lay outside the gene matches. The CDR3 reads CSARGTGHYEQYF. CDR3 bases: TGCAGCGCCCGCGGGACAGGGCACTACGAGCAGTACTTC.

This clonotype was observed many times. The chain employs TRBV20-1 and TRBJ2-5; 9 bases match TRBD2. The CDR3 extends over 17 amino acids. Germline V gene lookup returns CDR1 DFQATT and CDR2 SNEGSKA (reference sequence). V dropped 0 bases and J dropped 1; count of bases not matched to a gene: 9. The DNA for the CDR3 is TGCAGTGCTAGAGATCTTAGGAGCGGGGGGTCCCAAGAGACCCAGTACTTC. The encoded protein is CSARDLRSGGSQETQYF.

This clonotype was detected ten times or more. V usage is TRBV24-1 and J usage is TRBJ2-1; 11 bases fit TRBD2. The length of the CDR3 is 15 residues. CDR1 and CDR2 from the germline V gene are KGHDR and SFDVKD. V shed 7 bases and J 4 bases; nucleotides not matched to a gene: 5. CDR3 residues: CATSRLAGGYNEQFF. The DNA for the CDR3 is TGTGCCACCAGCCGGCTAGCGGGAGGATACAATGAGCAGTTCTTC.

Ten or more counts support this clonotype. The chain couples TRBV27 to TRBJ2-3, with D uncertain. The CDR3 loop spans 16 amino acids. V lost 3 bases and J lost 0, with 13 bases in between. Germline V gene lookup returns CDR1 MNHEY and CDR2 SMNVEV (reference sequence). This CDR3 is CASSFVGVTSTDTQYF. Written as DNA, the CDR3 is TGTGCCAGCAGTTTCGTTGGAGTTACTAGCACAGATACGCAGTATTTT.

This clonotype was seen only a few times. This chain uses TRBV7-3 with TRBJ2-6, with D perhaps TRBD2 (5 bases). Trimming took 1 base from V and 2 from J, leaving 6 bases between them. CDR3 length equals 15 residues. Per the germline V gene, CDR1 is SGHTA and CDR2 is FQGTGA. CDR3 region: CASSLIGAGANVLTF. CDR3 nucleotide sequence: TGTGCCAGCAGCTTAATCGGGGCTGGGGCCAACGTCCTGACTTTC.

Many counts were recorded for this clonotype. The rearrangement joins TRBV5-5 to TRBJ1-1; D unresolved. The CDR3 is 15 residues long. Germline lookup yields CDR1 SGHKS and CDR2 YYEKEE (reference sequence). Trimming pared 3 bases from V and 1 base from J, leaving 13 bases between. The CDR3 reads CASSSTWPSNTEAFF. CDR3 nucleotide sequence: TGTGCCAGCAGCTCTACATGGCCCTCGAACACTGAAGCTTTCTTT.

The rearrangement joins TRBV15 to TRBJ2-7; D tentatively fits TRBD1 or TRBD2 (6 bases each). Trimming stripped 1 base from V and 3 bases from J, with 22 bases between. In germline, CDR1 is LNHNV, CDR2 YYDKDF (reference sequence). This CDR3 is built from 18 residues. The CDR3 sequence: CATSRVGPQGGRVYEQYF. The CDR3 DNA reads as TGTGCCACCAGCAGAGTAGGCCCACAGGGAGGAAGGGTCTACGAGCAGTACTTC.

This clonotype was counted many times. The V and J genes are TRBV4-2 and TRBJ1-2; D remains ambiguous. The V gene lost 1 base and the J gene lost 4 bases, with 7 bases spanning the gap. CDR3 length: 13 amino acids. Germline CDR1 and CDR2: LGHNA and YNFKEQ. CDR3 in DNA: TGTGCCAGCAGCCAAGGGTATCCCTATGGCTACACCTTC. This gives the protein CASSQGYPYGYTF.

The table lists this clonotype with a few counts. One junction end does not reproduce the germline sequence, and a read error may be involved. This chain links TRBV4-1 with TRBJ1-2; D is unclear. Germline assignment: CDR1 MGHRA and CDR2 YSYEKL. The CDR3 covers 11 residues. The CDR3 protein is CASSQGIYKPF. In DNA form, the CDR3 reads TGCGCCAGCAGCCAAGGGATATACAAACCATTC.

This clonotype was recorded many times. The V and J genes are TRBV4-1 and TRBJ2-2, with D possibly TRBD2 on 5 matching bases. The germline CDR1 and CDR2 sequences are MGHRA and YSYEKL. The length of the CDR3 is 15 residues. The V gene lost 4 bases and the J gene lost 1 base, with 10 bases spanning the gap. CDR3: CASSLYRGNTGELFF. The CDR3 DNA reads as TGCGCCAGCAGCCTCTATCGGGGGAACACCGGGGAGCTGTTTTTT.

This clonotype was seen more than once but under ten times. The chain uses TRBV12-3 or TRBV12-4 and TRBJ2-7; D may match TRBD1 or TRBD2 (5 bases each). Trimming pared 6 bases from V and 0 bases from J, leaving 15 bases between. The CDR3 covers 15 residues. The CDR3 bases are TGTGCCAGCAGCTACCGGGACCGAGACTCCTACGAGCAGTACTTC. This codes for CASSYRDRDSYEQYF.

This clonotype has more than one count but fewer than ten. This chain links TRBV9 with TRBJ2-1, with a weak D call TRBD1 (6 bases). Trimming took 0 bases from V and 1 from J, leaving 8 bases between them. Germline CDR1 is SGDLS and CDR2 is YYNGEE. The CDR3 is 15 residues long. The CDR3 protein is CASSVAGASYNEQFF. CDR3 coding DNA: TGTGCCAGCAGCGTAGCAGGGGCGTCCTACAATGAGCAGTTCTTC.

Many counts were recorded for this clonotype. The J gene is TRBJ2-1, the V gene TRBV12-3 or TRBV12-4, with D hard to call. Trimming removed 6 bases from V and 4 bases from J, with 7 bases in between. This CDR3 region has 12 residues. CDR3 amino acids: CASSPRYNEQFF. The CDR3 coding sequence is TGTGCCAGCAGCCCTAGGTACAATGAGCAGTTCTTC.

The chain employs TRBV6-2 or TRBV6-3 and TRBJ2-6, with a tentative D call TRBD2 (5 bases). Germline CDR1 MNHEY, CDR2 SVGEGT. CDR3 length: 16 residues. Deletions cut 7 bases from V and 0 bases from J, with 13 bases between. CDR3 region: CASIGKRYSGANVLTF. The CDR3 DNA is TGTGCCAGCATCGGGAAACGATACTCTGGGGCCAACGTCCTGACTTTC.